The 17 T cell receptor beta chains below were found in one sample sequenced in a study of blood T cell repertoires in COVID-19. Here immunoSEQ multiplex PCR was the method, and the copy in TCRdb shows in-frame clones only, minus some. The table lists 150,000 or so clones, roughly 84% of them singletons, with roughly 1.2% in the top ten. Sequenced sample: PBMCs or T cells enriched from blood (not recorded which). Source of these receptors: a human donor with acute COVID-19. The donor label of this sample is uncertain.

The CDR3 reads CASSPGTDYGYTF. DNA of the CDR3: TGTGCCAGCTCACCAGGGACAGACTATGGCTACACCTTC. This chain connects TRBV18 to TRBJ1-2; the match to TRBD1 covers 7 bases. Germline values: CDR1 KGHSH, CDR2 LQKENI. CDR3 length: 13 amino acids. Trimming took 2 bases from V and 3 from J; bases not matched to a gene: 0.

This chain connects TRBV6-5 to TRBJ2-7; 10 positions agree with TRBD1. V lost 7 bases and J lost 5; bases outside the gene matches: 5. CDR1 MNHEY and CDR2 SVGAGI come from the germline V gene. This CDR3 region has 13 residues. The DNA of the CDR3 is TGTGCCAGCACCGGGACAGGGGTTAACGAGCAGTACTTC. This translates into CASTGTGVNEQYF.

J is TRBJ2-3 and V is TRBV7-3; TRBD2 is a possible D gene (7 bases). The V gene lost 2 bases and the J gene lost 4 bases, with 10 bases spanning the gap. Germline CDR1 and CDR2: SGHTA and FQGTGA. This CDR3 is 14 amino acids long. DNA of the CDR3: TGTGCCAGCAGCTTAGAGGGGGGGCCAGATACGCAGTATTTT. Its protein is CASSLEGGPDTQYF.

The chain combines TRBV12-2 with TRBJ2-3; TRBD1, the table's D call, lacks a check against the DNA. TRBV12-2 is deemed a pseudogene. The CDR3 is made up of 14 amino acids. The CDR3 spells CASRSTGGDDTQYF. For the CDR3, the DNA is TGTGCAAGTCGCTCGACAGGGGGGGATGATACGCAGTATTTT.

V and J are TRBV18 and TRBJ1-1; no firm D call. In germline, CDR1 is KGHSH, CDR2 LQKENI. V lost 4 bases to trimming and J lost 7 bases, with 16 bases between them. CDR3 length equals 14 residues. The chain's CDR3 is CASSQAVEAGEAFF. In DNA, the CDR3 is TGTGCCAGCTCACAGGCCGTGGAGGCTGGTGAAGCTTTCTTT. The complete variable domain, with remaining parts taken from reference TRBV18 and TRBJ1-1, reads NAGVMQNPRHLVRRRGQEARLRCSPMKGHSHVYWYRQLPEEGLKFMVYLQKENIIDESGMPKERFSAEFPKEGPSILRIQQVVRGDSAAYFCASSQAVEAGEAFFGQGTRLTVV.

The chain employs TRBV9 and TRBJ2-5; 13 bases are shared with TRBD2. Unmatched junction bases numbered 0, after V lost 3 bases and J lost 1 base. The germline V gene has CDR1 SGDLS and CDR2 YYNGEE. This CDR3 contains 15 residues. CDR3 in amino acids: CASSGLAGGQETQYF. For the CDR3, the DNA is TGTGCCAGCAGCGGACTAGCGGGGGGCCAAGAGACCCAGTACTTC.

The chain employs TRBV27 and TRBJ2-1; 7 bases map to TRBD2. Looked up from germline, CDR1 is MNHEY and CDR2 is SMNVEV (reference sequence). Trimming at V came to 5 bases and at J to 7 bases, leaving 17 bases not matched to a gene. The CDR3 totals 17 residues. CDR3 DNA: TGTGCCAGCAGTCCTTACCGAATGGGAGGGCGTAGAAATGAGCAGTTCTTC. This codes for CASSPYRMGGRRNEQFF.

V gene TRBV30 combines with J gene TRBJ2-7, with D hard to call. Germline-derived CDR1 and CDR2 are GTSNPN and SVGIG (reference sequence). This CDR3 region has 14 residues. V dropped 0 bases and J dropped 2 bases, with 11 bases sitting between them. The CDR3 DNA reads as TGTGCCTGGAGTGTACTTGGAGTCCCCTACGAGCAGTACTTC. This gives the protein CAWSVLGVPYEQYF.

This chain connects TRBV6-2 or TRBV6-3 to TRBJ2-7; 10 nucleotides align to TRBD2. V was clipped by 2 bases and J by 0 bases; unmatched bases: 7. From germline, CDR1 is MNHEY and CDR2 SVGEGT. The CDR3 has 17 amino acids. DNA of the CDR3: TGTGCCAGCAGTTACGCTAGCGGGGGTGAAATCTCCTACGAGCAGTACTTC. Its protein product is CASSYASGGEISYEQYF.

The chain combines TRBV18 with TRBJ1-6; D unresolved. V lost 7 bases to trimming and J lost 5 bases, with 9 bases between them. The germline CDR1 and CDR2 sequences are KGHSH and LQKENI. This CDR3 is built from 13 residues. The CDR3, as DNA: TGTGCCAGCTTTTTGGCTGATAATTCACCCCTCCACTTT. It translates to CASFLADNSPLHF.

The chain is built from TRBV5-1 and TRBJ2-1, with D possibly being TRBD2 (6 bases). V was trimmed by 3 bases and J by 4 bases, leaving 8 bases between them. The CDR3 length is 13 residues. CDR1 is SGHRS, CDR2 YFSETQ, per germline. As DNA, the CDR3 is TGCGCCAGCAGCTCCGGGGGATACAATGAGCAGTTCTTC. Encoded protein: CASSSGGYNEQFF.

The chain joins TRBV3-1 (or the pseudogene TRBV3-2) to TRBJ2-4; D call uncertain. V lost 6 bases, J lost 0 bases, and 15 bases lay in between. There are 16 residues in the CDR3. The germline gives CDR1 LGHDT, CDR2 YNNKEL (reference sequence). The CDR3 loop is CASRRPLSIAKNIQYF. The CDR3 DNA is TGTGCCAGCAGACGCCCGCTTTCTATAGCCAAAAACATTCAGTACTTC.

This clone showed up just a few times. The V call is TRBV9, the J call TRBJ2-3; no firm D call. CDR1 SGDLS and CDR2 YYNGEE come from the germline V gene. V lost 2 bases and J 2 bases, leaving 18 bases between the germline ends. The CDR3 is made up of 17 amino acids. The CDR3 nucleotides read TGTGCCAGCAGCGTGGGCCTCCTTGGCAGCAACACAGATACGCAGTATTTT. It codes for CASSVGLLGSNTDTQYF.

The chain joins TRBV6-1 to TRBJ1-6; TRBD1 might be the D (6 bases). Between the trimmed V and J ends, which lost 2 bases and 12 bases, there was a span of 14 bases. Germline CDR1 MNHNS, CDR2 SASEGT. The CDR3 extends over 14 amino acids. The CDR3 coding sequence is TGTGCCAGCAGTGAAAAGATACAGGGTCAACCCCTCCACTTT. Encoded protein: CASSEKIQGQPLHF.

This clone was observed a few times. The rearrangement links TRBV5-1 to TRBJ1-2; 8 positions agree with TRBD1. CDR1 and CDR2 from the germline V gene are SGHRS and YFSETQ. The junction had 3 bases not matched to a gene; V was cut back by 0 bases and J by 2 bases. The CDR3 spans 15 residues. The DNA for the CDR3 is TGCGCCAGCAGCTTGGGACAGGGGTCCAACTATGGCTACACCTTC. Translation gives CASSLGQGSNYGYTF.

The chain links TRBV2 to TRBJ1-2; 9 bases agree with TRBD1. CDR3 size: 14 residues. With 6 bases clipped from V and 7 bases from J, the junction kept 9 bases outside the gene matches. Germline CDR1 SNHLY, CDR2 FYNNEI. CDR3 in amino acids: CASRTGQGKGGYTF. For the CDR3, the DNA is TGTGCCAGCAGGACAGGACAGGGGAAGGGTGGCTACACCTTC.

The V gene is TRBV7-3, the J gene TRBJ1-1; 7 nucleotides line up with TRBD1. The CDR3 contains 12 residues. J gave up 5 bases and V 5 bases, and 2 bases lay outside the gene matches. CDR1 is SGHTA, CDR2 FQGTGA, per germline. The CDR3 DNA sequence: TGTGCCAGCAGCCCAGGGGGGACTGAAGCTTTCTTT. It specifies CASSPGGTEAFF.